The 29 T cell receptor beta chains in this list originate from one sample, sequenced in a study of post-analysis software for immune sequencing data. Study-level points and caveats: With TRBV5-6, TRBV5-1 and TRBV20-1 included, about five TRBV segments were more frequent in patients than in controls.

Incorporated into the TCR beta cDNA libraries were unique molecular identifiers, which served to reduce PCR and sequencing biases. TCRdb called the PCR reads again in MiXCR, with one record for every CDR3 protein. The sample comprises approximately 690,000 distinct CDR3 sequences, 55% to 70% of which are singletons, and roughly 12% rests with the top ten. Antigen specificity for these receptors is unknown. The source material was blood. Receptor source: a girl aged 2 to 9 with multiple sclerosis.

The V gene is TRBV12-3 or TRBV12-4, the J gene TRBJ2-3; D ambiguous. This CDR3 has 14 residues. V was trimmed by 2 bases and J by 5 bases, leaving 11 bases between them. The DNA of the CDR3 is TGTGCCAGCAGTTTAAATTCTCGGAAAGATACGCAGTATTTT. Its protein is CASSLNSRKDTQYF.

The V and J genes are TRBV12-3 or TRBV12-4 and TRBJ1-2; 7 bases match TRBD1. V gave up 5 bases and J gave up 8 bases; unmatched junction bases: 14. The CDR3 consists of 15 residues. The CDR3 DNA sequence: TGTGCCAGCAGTCCCATTACCCCTACAGGGGAGGGCTACACCTTC. This gives the protein CASSPITPTGEGYTF.

V and J are TRBV28 and TRBJ1-5; 7 positions agree with TRBD1. The CDR3 spans 15 residues. Looked up from germline, CDR1 is MDHEN and CDR2 is SYDVKM. V lost 6 bases and J lost 6; bases outside the gene matches: 11. Written as DNA, the CDR3 is TGTGCCAGCAGCCTTACAGGGGAGGGTATTCAGCCCCAGCATTTT. It codes for CASSLTGEGIQPQHF.

The rearrangement joins TRBV20-1 to TRBJ1-1, with D unclear. The germline V and J ends were trimmed by 3 bases and 4 bases, with 12 bases remaining between them. In germline, CDR1 is DFQATT, CDR2 SNEGSKA (reference sequence). This CDR3 has 13 amino acids. The CDR3 loop is CSASHRVGTEAFF. The CDR3, as DNA: TGCAGTGCTAGTCACCGGGTCGGCACTGAAGCTTTCTTT.

This clonotype was seen a handful of times. CDR3 nucleotides: TGTGCCAGCAGCCAGTTGTTCGGTGAAAAACTGTTTTTT. Its protein is CASSQLFGEKLFF. The gene calls are TRBV14 and TRBJ1-4; D remains ambiguous. V lost 3 bases, J lost 7 bases, and 9 bases lay in between. CDR1 SGHDN and CDR2 FVKESK come from the germline V gene. This CDR3 has 13 amino acids.

The V gene is TRBV5-1, the J gene TRBJ2-1; 7 bases map to TRBD2. The CDR3 is 16 amino acids. From germline, CDR1 is SGHRS and CDR2 YFSETQ. Trimming took 0 bases from V and 3 from J; bases not matched to a gene: 6. CDR3 in amino acids: CASSLAPGTNYNEQFF. CDR3 nucleotides: TGCGCCAGCAGCTTGGCCCCCGGGACTAACTACAATGAGCAGTTCTTC.

CDR3 nucleotides: TGTGCCACCAGCCCAGGGGGAGTGGCGGACGAGCAGTACTTC. As protein: CATSPGGVADEQYF. The chain recombines TRBV15 with TRBJ2-5, with 7 bases identical to TRBD1. Judging by the DNA end, TRBJ2-7 fits better; the J call may be wrong. CDR1 and CDR2 (germline): LNHNV, YYDKDF (reference sequence). This CDR3 has 14 residues.

V usage is TRBV20-1 and J usage is TRBJ1-2; D is ambiguous. Germline CDR1 is DFQATT and CDR2 is SNEGSKA (reference sequence). The CDR3 covers 9 residues. V was clipped by 6 bases and J by 5 bases, with 4 bases between them. As DNA, the CDR3 is TGCAGTGCCAATTATGGCTACACCTTC. It yields the protein CSANYGYTF.

V gene TRBV4-1 combines with J gene TRBJ2-1, with D unclear. With 0 bases removed from V and 9 bases from J, the gap between germline ends came to 6 bases. The CDR3 sequence is 12 residues long. Germline CDR1 MGHRA, CDR2 YSYEKL. CDR3: CASSQDKREQFF. The CDR3 DNA reads TGCGCCAGCAGCCAAGATAAGCGTGAGCAGTTCTTC.

This clonotype was recorded a few times. V is TRBV10-3 and J is TRBJ2-1, with 13 bases aligning to TRBD2. The ends lost 7 bases at V and 4 bases at J; junction bases unmatched: 7. Germline lookup yields CDR1 ENHRY and CDR2 SYGVKD. This CDR3 contains 16 residues. CDR3: CAIILILAGGYNEQFF. The CDR3, as DNA: TGTGCCATCATTCTGATACTAGCGGGGGGGTACAATGAGCAGTTCTTC.

This clonotype showed up just a few times. This chain joins TRBV9 and TRBJ2-3, with 8 positions matching TRBD1. The germline V gene encodes CDR1 SGDLS and CDR2 YYNGEE. The V and J ends lost 0 bases and 3 bases, in that order; junction bases with no gene match: 6. The length of the CDR3 is 16 residues. The CDR3 region has the DNA TGTGCCAGCAGCGTAGCTGGACAGGGAGTTACAGATACGCAGTATTTT. Translating it yields CASSVAGQGVTDTQYF.

This rearrangement joins TRBV12-3 or TRBV12-4 to TRBJ2-5; D is possibly TRBD2 (6 bases). V was pared by 8 bases and J by 1 base, with 17 bases between. The CDR3 consists of 15 residues. As DNA, the CDR3 is TGTGCCAGCGCTAGGGTTAGCGGTGTCCAAGAGACCCAGTACTTC. The encoded protein is CASARVSGVQETQYF.

The V gene is TRBV20-1, the J gene TRBJ2-1; TRBD2 agrees at 14 bases. This CDR3 has 18 amino acids. The V gene's germline CDR1 is DFQATT and CDR2 SNEGSKA (reference sequence). The junction had 12 bases not matched to a gene; V was cut back by 6 bases and J by 2 bases. This CDR3 reads CSAAGTSGGLAAYNEQFF. The DNA of the CDR3 is TGCAGTGCAGCGGGGACTAGCGGGGGCCTCGCTGCCTACAATGAGCAGTTCTTC.

This chain's CDR3 is CASTLNTGVGNQPQHF. The CDR3 DNA sequence: TGTGCCAGCACCCTAAACACAGGGGTTGGGAATCAGCCCCAGCATTTT. The rearrangement joins TRBV12-3 or TRBV12-4 to TRBJ1-5; 7 bases map to TRBD1. After removal of 7 bases from V and 4 bases from J, the junction contained 13 bases not matched to a gene. CDR3 length equals 16 residues.

Note on this clonotype: One junction end disagrees with the germline gene, perhaps due to a read error. This sequence joins TRBV7-9 and TRBJ2-6; weak D call: TRBD1 (5 bases). This CDR3 comprises 18 residues. Germline V CDR1 and CDR2: SEHNR, FQNEAQ (reference sequence). CDR3 region: CASSLGTGPSSGTNVLTF. CDR3 bases: TGTGCCAGCAGCTTAGGTACAGGACCCTCCTCTGGGACCAACGTCCTGACTTTC.

A word on this clonotype: The junction differs from germline at one of its ends, possibly a read error. CDR3 nucleotides: TGCGTCAGCAGCCACGGACTAGCGGGAGGGCGCTACAATGAGCAGTTCTTC. Its translation: CVSSHGLAGGRYNEQFF. J is TRBJ2-1 and V is TRBV5-1; 15 bases match TRBD2. CDR3 length equals 17 residues. Germline CDR1 SGHRS, CDR2 YFSETQ.

In its sample, this clonotype was seen a few times. The chain couples TRBV12-3 or TRBV12-4 to TRBJ2-7; no reliable D call. V was clipped by 3 bases and J by 2 bases, with 8 bases between them. CDR3 size: 13 residues. CDR3 nucleotide sequence: TGTGCCAGCAGTTTGACCTCAACCTACGAGCAGTACTTC. Amino acid sequence: CASSLTSTYEQYF.

In nucleotides, the CDR3 is TGCGCCAGCAGCTGGGACAGTAATGAAAAACTGTTTTTT. This translates into CASSWDSNEKLFF. This chain uses TRBV5-1 with TRBJ1-4; the match to TRBD1 covers 7 bases. V lost 3 bases to trimming and J lost 4 bases; unmatched junction nucleotides: 0. The CDR3 is 13 residues long. Germline V gives CDR1 SGHRS, CDR2 YFSETQ. The variable domain in full, with the rest retrieved from reference TRBV5-1 and TRBJ1-4, is KAGVTQTPRYLIKTRGQQVTLSCSPISGHRSVSWYQQTPGQGLQFLFEYFSETQRNKGNFPGRFSGRQFSNSRSEMNVSTLELGDSALYLCASSWDSNEKLFFGSGTQLSVL.

The chain recombines TRBV7-7 with TRBJ2-7; D uncertain. The CDR3 has 13 residues. Trimming took 5 bases from V and 4 from J, leaving 12 bases between them. The germline CDR1 and CDR2 sequences are SSHAT and FNYEAQ (reference sequence). The CDR3 reads CASSPQWDYEQYF. CDR3 DNA: TGTGCCAGCAGCCCCCAGTGGGATTACGAGCAGTACTTC.

The J gene is TRBJ1-3, the V gene TRBV20-1, with a weak D call TRBD1 (5 bases). The CDR3 extends over 12 amino acids. Looked up from germline, CDR1 is DFQATT and CDR2 is SNEGSKA (reference sequence). The germline V and J ends were trimmed by 5 bases and 0 bases, with 5 bases remaining between them. Here the CDR3 reads CSAGGSGNTIYF. DNA of the CDR3: TGCAGTGCTGGGGGCTCTGGAAACACCATATATTTT.

The chain joins TRBV27 to TRBJ1-2, with no clear D. The ends were cut back, 5 bases at V and 0 bases at J, with 19 bases in the middle. This CDR3 region has 17 residues. The germline CDR1 and CDR2 sequences are MNHEY and SMNVEV (reference sequence). In DNA form, the CDR3 reads TGTGCCAGCAGTCCACTCCTCGGCGAGGGTCCTAACTATGGCTACACCTTC. Protein sequence: CASSPLLGEGPNYGYTF.

The rearrangement links TRBV24-1 to TRBJ2-1; 10 positions agree with TRBD2. J was trimmed by 7 bases and V by 7 bases; bases with no gene match: 6. CDR3 length: 14 residues. Germline-derived CDR1 and CDR2 are KGHDR and SFDVKD. The CDR3 loop is CATSTSGKDNEQFF. Here the CDR3 DNA reads TGTGCCACCAGCACTAGCGGGAAGGATAATGAGCAGTTCTTC.

The chain is built from TRBV20-1 and TRBJ2-1; TRBD2 matches 9 bases. The CDR3 covers 14 residues. CDR1 is DFQATT and CDR2 is SNEGSKA in the germline V gene (reference sequence). Trimming removed 3 bases from V and 13 bases from J; junction bases left unmatched: 13. CDR3 nucleotides: TGCAGTGCTAGCTCCCGCGGGGGGGGAGAGACCCAGTTCTTC. It codes for CSASSRGGGETQFF.

V is TRBV7-9 and J is TRBJ2-1; either TRBD1 or TRBD2 may supply D (5 bases each). From germline, CDR1 is SEHNR and CDR2 FQNEAQ (reference sequence). The CDR3 covers 11 residues. V was pared by 3 bases and J by 10 bases, with 7 bases between. The CDR3 region is CASSFGTEQFF. The CDR3 DNA reads TGTGCCAGCAGCTTCGGGACGGAGCAGTTCTTC.

Worth noting for this clonotype: At one end, the junction sequence differs from germline, possibly due to a read error. This rearrangement joins TRBV5-1 to TRBJ2-1, with TRBD2 matching 14 bases. This CDR3 has 15 amino acids. Germline V lookup: CDR1 SGHRS, CDR2 YFSETQ. The DNA for the CDR3 is TGTGCCAGCAGCACGGGACTAGCGGGAGTCAATGAGCAGTTCTTC. It specifies CASSTGLAGVNEQFF.

This clonotype came up a few times. The chain has TRBV6-6 and TRBJ2-3; D call uncertain. This CDR3 region has 16 residues. Germline CDR1 reads MNHNY; CDR2 reads SVGAGI (reference sequence). V shed 0 bases and J shed 0 bases, with 10 bases lying between them. CDR3 nucleotides: TGTGCCAGCAGTTACTCGTGGTTTGATAGCACAGATACGCAGTATTTT. As protein: CASSYSWFDSTDTQYF.

This clonotype was seen a handful of times. The chain uses TRBV10-3 and TRBJ1-1, with TRBD1 identical over 8 bases. V lost 2 bases, J lost 5 bases, and 4 bases stayed unmatched. There are 14 residues in the CDR3. Germline CDR1 and CDR2: ENHRY and SYGVKD. CDR3 sequence: CAISEPTGETEAFF. CDR3 nucleotides: TGTGCCATCAGTGAGCCGACAGGGGAAACTGAAGCTTTCTTT.

For the CDR3, the DNA is TGTGCCAGCAGTGAAATATTCGGCAGGGGGCGTACCGGGGAGCTGTTTTTT. Its protein is CASSEIFGRGRTGELFF. V and J are TRBV6-1 and TRBJ2-2, with 8 positions matching TRBD1. The CDR3 is 17 residues long. Per germline, CDR1 MNHNS and CDR2 SASEGT. V lost 2 bases to trimming and J lost 5 bases; unmatched junction nucleotides: 10.

The sample holds one count of this clonotype. This chain connects TRBV20-1 to TRBJ1-1, with D possibly matching TRBD1 (5 bases). Between the trimmed V and J ends, which lost 2 bases and 1 base, there was a span of 11 bases. The germline V gene encodes CDR1 DFQATT and CDR2 SNEGSKA (reference sequence). The CDR3 sequence is 14 residues long. CDR3 bases: TGCAGTGCTAGACCCGGGGGTACGAACACTGAAGCTTTCTTT. As protein: CSARPGGTNTEAFF.